This is a list of T cell receptor beta chains from one sample in a study of blood T cell repertoires in COVID-19. Data came from immunoSEQ multiplex PCR; TCRdb stores just in-frame clones and leaves some out. This table holds more than 350,000 clones, about 90% found once. The source material was peripheral blood. Source of these receptors: a woman in her twenties or thirties with COVID-19, enrolled during active disease. The CDR3 runs from the conserved cysteine through the conserved F or W. The D gene is left open where the match is weak. Expanded clones are given a class, and other clones once, few, many or no size at all.

clone_size,j_call,d_call,v_call,cdr3_aa,cdr3_nt
NA,TRBJ1-2,NA,TRBV30,CAWSVQELYGYTF,TGTGCCTGGAGTGTACAGGAGCTCTATGGCTACACCTTC
few,TRBJ2-3,NA,TRBV7-2,CASSFSTAAGDTQYF,TGTGCCAGCAGCTTTTCGACGGCGGCCGGGGATACGCAGTATTTT
NA,TRBJ1-2,NA,TRBV12-3/TRBV12-4,CASSSTEFYGYTF,TGTGCCAGCAGTTCGACAGAGTTCTATGGCTACACCTTC
once,TRBJ2-7,NA,TRBV27,CASRLTGIRTYEQYF,TGTGCCAGCAGGCTAACAGGGATTAGGACCTACGAGCAGTACTTC
NA,TRBJ2-7,NA,TRBV6-5,CASSYSNGGTYEQYF,TGTGCCAGCAGTTACTCCAACGGGGGAACCTACGAGCAGTACTTC
NA,TRBJ1-1,NA,TRBV29-1,CSGAGFRNTEAFF,TGCAGCGGCGCGGGGTTTCGGAACACTGAAGCTTTCTTT
NA,TRBJ2-1,TRBD1,TRBV7-8,CASSLYQGVTYNEQFF,TGTGCCAGCAGCTTATATCAGGGGGTAACTTACAATGAGCAGTTCTTC
NA,TRBJ1-3,TRBD1,TRBV7-7,CASSFKQGAFGNTIYF,TGTGCTAGCAGCTTTAAACAGGGGGCTTTTGGAAACACCATATATTTT
NA,TRBJ1-2,NA,TRBV28,CASMSRQDYGYTF,TGTGCCAGCATGTCCCGACAGGACTATGGCTACACCTTC
NA,TRBJ2-5,NA,TRBV5-6,CASSSGTPIETQYF,TGTGCCAGCAGCTCCGGGACTCCTATCGAGACCCAGTACTTC
NA,TRBJ1-2,TRBD1,TRBV7-2,CASSLVTGGYYGYTF,TGTGCCAGCAGCTTAGTTACAGGGGGCTACTATGGCTACACCTTC
NA,TRBJ1-2,NA,TRBV5-1,CASSGGPDSSNYGYTF,TGCGCCAGCAGCGGAGGACCTGATTCTTCGAACTATGGCTACACCTTC
NA,TRBJ1-2,TRBD1,TRBV18,CASSPGTDYGYTF,TGTGCCAGCTCACCGGGGACAGACTATGGCTACACCTTC
NA,TRBJ1-1,NA,TRBV5-4,CASSFGDGGTEAFF,TGTGCCAGCAGCTTCGGGGACGGGGGCACTGAAGCTTTCTTT
once,TRBJ2-7,TRBD2,TRBV11-3,CASSLFAALAGIHEQYF,TGTGCCAGCAGCTTATTCGCGGCGCTAGCGGGGATCCACGAGCAGTACTTC
NA,TRBJ1-1,NA,TRBV27,CASSSPGSLEAFF,TGTGCCAGCAGTTCCCCAGGGTCACTCGAAGCTTTCTTT
once,TRBJ1-1,NA,TRBV7-9,CASSDRYTEAFF,TGTGCCAGCAGCGACAGGTACACTGAAGCTTTCTTT
NA,TRBJ1-5,NA,TRBV2,CASSEREGQPQHF,TGTGCCAGCAGTGAACGGGAAGGTCAGCCCCAGCATTTT
NA,TRBJ2-3,NA,TRBV11-2,CASSLQLGTGGTQYF,TGTGCCAGCAGCTTGCAATTAGGGACTGGGGGTACGCAGTATTTT
NA,TRBJ2-4,NA,TRBV7-9,CASSLASGVGAKNIQYF,TGTGCCAGCAGCTTAGCGTCAGGGGTTGGAGCCAAAAACATTCAGTACTTC
NA,TRBJ2-1,TRBD1,TRBV11-3,CASSARQGYNEQFF,TGTGCCAGCAGCGCGCGACAGGGCTACAATGAGCAGTTCTTC
NA,TRBJ2-1,TRBD2,TRBV2,CASSGQTSGLYNEQFF,TGTGCCAGCAGTGGCCAGACTAGCGGGCTTTACAATGAGCAGTTCTTC
NA,TRBJ2-4,NA,TRBV18,CASSPPGTPDVVQYF,TGTGCCAGCTCACCCCCCGGGACTCCCGACGTGGTTCAGTACTTC
NA,TRBJ2-3,NA,TRBV19,CASTGPDWEPQYF,TGTGCCAGTACCGGACCGGACTGGGAACCGCAGTATTTT
NA,TRBJ2-3,TRBD1,TRBV28,CASSLRGTGVLTDTQYF,TGTGCCAGCAGTTTACGCGGGACAGGGGTTTTGACAGATACGCAGTATTTT
NA,TRBJ1-2,NA,TRBV5-6,CASRQALANGYTF,TGTGCCAGCAGGCAGGCGCTTGCTAATGGCTACACCTTC
NA,TRBJ2-7,TRBD1,TRBV4-1,CASSHTQGGWYEQYF,TGCGCCAGCAGCCACACCCAAGGGGGCTGGTACGAGCAGTACTTC
NA,TRBJ1-1,NA,TRBV4-1,CASSQKGVEAFF,TGCGCCAGCAGCCAAAAGGGGGTTGAGGCTTTCTTT
NA,TRBJ2-1,TRBD1,TRBV13,CASSPGTDYNEQFF,TGTGCCAGCAGCCCCGGGACAGACTACAATGAGCAGTTCTTC
NA,TRBJ1-1,TRBD1,TRBV6-5,CASIRQGSTEAFF,TGTGCCAGCATTCGACAGGGAAGCACTGAAGCTTTCTTT
NA,TRBJ2-7,TRBD1,TRBV7-2,CASSLRHRGKLRLYEQYF,TGTGCCAGCAGCTTAAGGCACAGGGGCAAACTTCGACTCTACGAGCAGTACTTC
NA,TRBJ2-5,NA,TRBV5-6,CASTQLADQETQYF,TGTGCCAGCACCCAACTAGCCGACCAAGAGACCCAGTACTTC
NA,TRBJ1-1,NA,TRBV28,CASSYDYGGPQNTEAFF,TGTGCCAGCAGTTACGACTACGGAGGACCCCAGAACACTGAAGCTTTCTTT
NA,TRBJ1-6,NA,TRBV10-2,CASSDGTAGGSPLHF,TGCGCCAGCAGTGATGGTACGGCGGGTGGTTCACCCCTCCACTTT
NA,TRBJ1-2,NA,TRBV6-5,CASSRVGKDSYGYTF,TGTGCCAGCAGTCGGGTCGGTAAGGACAGCTATGGCTACACCTTC
NA,TRBJ1-2,TRBD1,TRBV11-3,CASTESGTGTNYGYTF,TGTGCCAGCACCGAGTCCGGGACAGGGACTAACTATGGCTACACCTTC
NA,TRBJ1-1,TRBD1,TRBV5-5,CASSLGVTGGLLDTEAFF,TGTGCCAGCAGCTTGGGGGTCACAGGGGGCCTTTTGGACACTGAAGCTTTCTTT
NA,TRBJ2-1,TRBD2,TRBV2,CASTNKGGWSYNEQFF,TGTGCCAGCACCAATAAGGGAGGGTGGTCCTACAATGAGCAGTTCTTC
once,TRBJ1-3,TRBD1,TRBV28,CASSTYAGGWPENTIYF,TGTGCCAGCAGTACCTACGCAGGGGGCTGGCCTGAAAACACCATATATTTT